This entry lists 16 T cell receptor beta chains sequenced from one sample in a study of prognosis after radiotherapy for stage I lung cancer. Amplification of the TCR beta CDR3 (from genomic DNA) was done by two-round multiplex PCR. The first round of PCR was done with primers that matched each TRBV and TRBJ gene. A single record per CDR3 protein comes from TCRdb applying MiXCR to the multiplex PCR reads. Of 9,500 to 13,000 distinct CDR3 sequences listed, 45% to 65% are singletons. The source was PBMCs, collected before or after stereotactic body radiation therapy (not recorded which). The receptors stem from a donor over 45 with non-small cell lung cancer.

V usage is TRBV2 and J usage is TRBJ1-5; TRBD1 matches at 10 bases. J lost 6 bases, V lost 6 bases, and 8 bases had no gene match. This CDR3 comprises 15 residues. CDR1 SNHLY and CDR2 FYNNEI come from the germline V gene. DNA for the CDR3: TGTGCCAGCAGCGCGGACAGGGGGAAGGGTCAGCCCCAGCATTTT. Residues: CASSADRGKGQPQHF. The full variable domain, with the rest looked up from reference TRBV2 and TRBJ1-5, is EPEVTQTPSHQVTQMGQEVILRCVPISNHLYFYWYRQILGQKVEFLVSFYNNEISEKSEIFDDQFSVERPDGSNFTLKIRSTKLEDSAMYFCASSADRGKGQPQHFGDGTRLSIL.

This clonotype qualifies as medium-sized (0.01 to 0.1%). This sequence joins TRBV19 and TRBJ2-7; perhaps TRBD1 as D (6 bases). There are 12 residues in the CDR3. CDR1 LNHDA and CDR2 SQIVND come from the germline V gene (reference sequence). Trimming shortened V by 9 bases and J by 7 bases, and 16 bases separated the two germline ends. The CDR3 loop reads CARELTGYEQYF. The DNA for the CDR3 is TGTGCCAGGGAACTAACAGGGTATGAGCAGTACTTC.

The genes are TRBV5-1 and TRBJ1-2, with unresolved D. Between the trimmed V and J ends, which lost 2 bases and 4 bases, there was a span of 12 bases. This CDR3 has 14 residues. Germline CDR1 SGHRS, CDR2 YFSETQ. CDR3 sequence (DNA): TGCGCCAGCAGCTTTGAGGGAGATCTCTATGGCTACACCTTC. It translates to CASSFEGDLYGYTF.

The chain uses TRBV30 and TRBJ1-2; 8 positions match TRBD1. Germline CDR1 and CDR2: GTSNPN and SVGIG (reference sequence). The CDR3 is made up of 14 amino acids. Trimming took 5 bases from V and 2 from J; bases not matched to a gene: 7. The chain's CDR3 is CAWGRGQENYGYTF. The CDR3 nucleotides read TGTGCCTGGGGAAGGGGACAGGAGAACTATGGCTACACCTTC. Complete variable domain (other parts from reference TRBV30 and TRBJ1-2): SQTIHQWPATLVQPVGSPLSLECTVEGTSNPNLYWYRQAAGRGLQLLFYSVGIGQISSEVPQNLSASRPQDRQFILSSKKLLLSDSGFYLCAWGRGQENYGYTFGSGTRLTVV.

The rearrangement joins TRBV11-1 to TRBJ1-6; perhaps TRBD1 as D (5 bases). Germline V gives CDR1 SGHAT, CDR2 FQDESV (reference sequence). The CDR3 extends over 13 amino acids. The ends were cut back, 1 base at V and 11 bases at J, with 9 bases in the middle. In nucleotides, the CDR3 is TGTGCCAGCAGCTTAGGGGGCCGCGCACCCCTCCACTTT. Its translation: CASSLGGRAPLHF.

This clonotype is judged medium-sized (0.01 to 0.1%). The chain joins TRBV28 to TRBJ1-5; TRBD1 aligns across 11 bases. CDR1 and CDR2 from the germline V gene are MDHEN and SYDVKM. The CDR3 length is 14 residues. Trimming cost V 6 bases and J 6 bases; bases outside gene matches: 4. CDR3 in amino acids: CASRWTGGGQPQHF. For the CDR3, the DNA is TGTGCCAGCAGATGGACAGGGGGCGGTCAGCCCCAGCATTTT.

This rearrangement joins TRBV6-2 or TRBV6-3 to TRBJ1-1; D unresolved. CDR3 length equals 15 residues. Deletions cut 5 bases from V and 6 bases from J, with 19 bases between. Germline V gives CDR1 MNHEY, CDR2 SVGEGT. CDR3 nucleotide sequence: TGTGCCAGCAGTGAGACGAGTTCTAAGGCTGCTGAAGCTTTCTTT. Encoded protein: CASSETSSKAAEAFF.

The CDR3 DNA is TGTGCCAGCAGTCTCGGGACAGGGAGCTACACCTTC. This gives the protein CASSLGTGSYTF. The chain is built from TRBV12-3 or TRBV12-4 and TRBJ1-2; TRBD1 aligns across 9 bases. The CDR3 contains 12 residues. J was trimmed by 9 bases and V by 5 bases; bases with no gene match: 4.

In the case of this clonotype: It may be a read error: a sequence one base away is much more abundant. The J gene is TRBJ2-7, the V gene TRBV5-4; the match to TRBD2 covers 7 bases. The CDR3 runs to 15 residues. Germline assignment: CDR1 SGHNT and CDR2 YYREEE (reference sequence). V shed 4 bases, J shed 3 bases, and the junction held 10 bases outside the gene matches. CDR3 sequence reads: CASSKSGESYYEQYF. The DNA of the CDR3 is TGTGCCAGCAGCAAGAGCGGGGAAAGCTACTACGAGCAGTACTTC.

Comment on this clonotype: It is likely a read error: a sequence one base away is far more abundant. The V and J genes are TRBV6-6 and TRBJ2-7; D tentatively reads TRBD1 or TRBD2 (5 bases each). The CDR3 is 14 amino acids. V lost 0 bases to trimming and J lost 6 bases, with 12 bases between them. CDR1 and CDR2 from the germline V gene are MNHNY and SVGAGI (reference sequence). The DNA for the CDR3 is TGTGCCAGCAGTTACTCTTCAGGGAGTGCCGAGCAGTACTTC. Translating it yields CASSYSSGSAEQYF.

This clonotype has at least ten counts. The J gene is TRBJ1-2, the V gene TRBV28; 8 bases are a match to TRBD1. Germline loops: CDR1 MDHEN, CDR2 SYDVKM. This CDR3 has 14 residues. J was trimmed by 1 base and V by 4 bases; bases with no gene match: 2. The CDR3 coding sequence is TGTGCCAGCAGTTACAGGGGGGGTAACTATGGCTACACCTTC. It specifies CASSYRGGNYGYTF.

The rearrangement uses TRBV7-9 and TRBJ2-1, with TRBD1 matching 9 bases. V lost 5 bases to trimming and J lost 1 base; unmatched junction nucleotides: 12. Germline V gene lookup returns CDR1 SEHNR and CDR2 FQNEAQ (reference sequence). The CDR3 runs 18 residues. The CDR3 is CASSARPAGQGSYNEQFF. In DNA form, the CDR3 reads TGTGCCAGCAGCGCCAGGCCGGCGGGACAGGGATCCTACAATGAGCAGTTCTTC.

This clonotype has only one observation. The junction departs from the called germline gene at one end, perhaps through a read error. The chain combines TRBV15 with TRBJ1-3; D is perhaps TRBD1 (5 bases). This CDR3 contains 18 residues. Germline V lookup: CDR1 LNHNV, CDR2 YYDKDF (reference sequence). The CDR3 is CATSIGAGEADSVNTIYF. The CDR3 region has the DNA TGTGCCACCAGCATAGGCGCGGGGGAGGCCGACTCTGTAAACACCATATATTTT.

This clonotype is classed as medium-sized. The chain couples TRBV15 to TRBJ2-7; 13 nucleotides match TRBD2. V lost 4 bases and J lost 0; bases outside the gene matches: 6. CDR3 length: 17 residues. Germline V gene sequence: CDR1 LNHNV, CDR2 YYDKDF (reference sequence). CDR3: CATSKGLAGQGSYEQYF. The CDR3 nucleotides are TGTGCCACCAGCAAGGGACTAGCGGGGCAGGGCTCCTACGAGCAGTACTTC. Filled out from reference TRBV15 and TRBJ2-7, the complete variable domain reads DAMVIQNPRYQVTQFGKPVTLSCSQTLNHNVMYWYQQKSSQAPKLLFHYYDKDFNNEADTPDNFQSRRPNTSFCFLDIRSPGLGDTAMYLCATSKGLAGQGSYEQYFGPGTRLTVT.

In this sample, this clonotype is medium-sized (0.01 to 0.1%). The gene calls are TRBV27 and TRBJ1-2; 10 bases match TRBD1. CDR1 is MNHEY and CDR2 is SMNVEV in the germline V gene (reference sequence). This CDR3 has 13 amino acids. The ends lost 5 bases at V and 7 bases at J; junction bases unmatched: 4. The CDR3 DNA reads TGTGCCAGCAGTCTCCGGACAGGGGGTGGCTACACCTTC. Its translation: CASSLRTGGGYTF.

A note on this clonotype: One base away lies a much larger clone, so this may be a sequencing read error. The chain joins TRBV9 to TRBJ1-2, with no clear D. The germline V gene encodes CDR1 SGDLS and CDR2 YYNGEE. Trimming removed 5 bases at V and 4 bases at J, with 6 bases between. The CDR3 loop spans 11 amino acids. This chain's CDR3 is CASRLLYGYTF. The CDR3 DNA sequence: TGTGCCAGCAGACTTCTCTATGGCTACACCTTC.